This T cell receptor (beta chain) derives from a study of T cells in tuberculosis. Study at large: A South African cohort included IGRA-negative adolescents, latently infected IGRA-positive adolescents and adults with active tuberculosis.

Profiling relied on immunoSEQ multiplex PCR, and the TCRdb table lists in-frame clones only, not all of them. The table records around 41,000 clones, roughly 94% of them present only once. Concerning this clone: Its specificity is unknown. A junction boundary mismatches the germline segment, possibly from a read error.

The CDR3 contains 14 residues. In germline, CDR1 is SGHVS, CDR2 FNYEAQ. Regarding the study as a whole: A GMM-specific repertoire classifier reached approximately 84% accuracy, AUROC 0.85 to 0.95. Active tuberculosis cases were adults; controls were adolescents.

The chain couples TRBV7-6 to TRBJ2-7; 11 positions agree with TRBD2. The TCR originated in a donor aged 10-30 years with latent tuberculosis or without tuberculosis infection. Some clones in this sample may be carry-over from other donors' samples. Source material: PBMCs. The CDR3 sequence is CASSLAGGAYEQYF. The CDR3 DNA is TGTGCCAGCAGTTTAGCGGGAGGGGCCTACGAGCAGTACTTC.